Here is one TCR beta chain with its context. Trimming stripped 3 bases from V and 0 bases from J, with 9 bases between. This CDR3 has 15 amino acids. CDR1 is MDHEN and CDR2 is SYDVKM in the germline V gene. The data originate from a study of blood T cell repertoires in COVID-19. Whole-study context: Samples taken during acute and convalescent COVID-19 were collected in the United States, Italy and Spain. PBMCs, B-cell-depleted T cells, or T cells provided the cDNA or gDNA that made up the material.

Original analysis: Amplified reference gene primers provided the basis for estimating nucleated cell counts. The method was immunoSEQ multiplex PCR; TCRdb's version includes in-frame clones alone and lacks a portion of them. D and trimming come from the DNA, and the V and J calls and clone size come from that table. Among about 70,000 clones listed, more than 70% were seen once. The chain joins TRBV28 to TRBJ1-3; perhaps TRBD1 as D (5 bases). The clonotype was recovered from a human donor in a cohort sampled during active COVID-19. Specimen: peripheral blood. CDR3 protein: CASSLKQVSGNTIYF. The CDR3 nucleotides are TGTGCCAGCAGTTTGAAACAGGTCTCTGGAAACACCATATATTTT.